This TCR beta chain was identified during a study of T cell repertoires in aging, cancer and after chemotherapy. Peripheral blood genomic DNA, not sorted cells or RNA, was the template. Rearranged V-D-J TRB sequences were amplified with a mixed TRB-A/B primer pool. TCRdb reprocessed the multiplex PCR reads via MiXCR and lists one record per CDR3 protein. The sample contains some 9,000 distinct CDR3 sequences, 35% to 50% of which appear only once. This receptor was identified in a human donor with a solid tumor. Sequencing was performed on blood.

CDR3 nucleotides: TGTGCCAGCAGATTGAGTGGTCAGCCCCAGCATTTT. It is translated as CASRLSGQPQHF. V usage is TRBV6-2 or TRBV6-3 and J usage is TRBJ1-5; no clear D gene. Germline CDR1 is MNHEY and CDR2 is SVGEGT. V was cut by 6 bases and J by 6 bases, with 9 bases left in between. The CDR3 is 12 amino acids.